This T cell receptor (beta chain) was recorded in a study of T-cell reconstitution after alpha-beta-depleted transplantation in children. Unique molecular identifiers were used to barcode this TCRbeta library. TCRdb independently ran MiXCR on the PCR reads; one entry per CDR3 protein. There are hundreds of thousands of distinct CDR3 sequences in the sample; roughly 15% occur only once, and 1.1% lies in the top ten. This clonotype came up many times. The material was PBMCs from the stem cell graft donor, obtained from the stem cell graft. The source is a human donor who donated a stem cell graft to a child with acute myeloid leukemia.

The CDR3 sequence: CASTRAGEGNAFF. As DNA, the CDR3 is TGTGCCAGCACCAGGGCCGGGGAAGGTAACGCTTTCTTT. The chain uses TRBV7-2 and TRBJ1-1; D perhaps matches TRBD1 (5 bases). Germline values: CDR1 SGHTA, CDR2 FQGNSA. Trimming removed 7 bases at V and 11 bases at J, with 20 bases between. This CDR3 contains 13 residues.